The rows below give T cell receptor beta chains drawn from one sample of a study of cytomegalovirus exposure and HLA in healthy donors. Measured with immunoSEQ multiplex PCR; TCRdb has only the in-frame clones, and not every one. The sample lists about 110,000 clones, less than 70% seen once, with around 2.2% in the top ten. Input material: PBMCs. The receptors were sampled from a woman aged 25 to 45 in good health and CMV-seronegative. CDR3s include the opening cysteine and the closing phenylalanine or tryptophan. The D gene is left open where the match is weak. Expanded clones are given a class, and other clones once, few, many or no size at all.

cdr3_nt: TGTGCCATCAGTGCTCCTAGCGGGAGACCGGATACGCAGTATTTT; cdr3_aa: CAISAPSGRPDTQYF; d_call: TRBD2; v_call: TRBV10-3; cdr3_length: 15; j_call: TRBJ2-3; clone_size: -
cdr3_nt: TGTGCCAGCAGCCCGGACATCAATCAGCCCCAGCATTTT; cdr3_aa: CASSPDINQPQHF; d_call: -; v_call: TRBV6-1; cdr3_length: 13; j_call: TRBJ1-5; clone_size: many
cdr3_nt: TGTGCCACCAGCAGAGATTGGGGACAGGGAGGGACTGAAGCTTTCTTT; cdr3_aa: CATSRDWGQGGTEAFF; d_call: TRBD1; v_call: TRBV15; cdr3_length: 16; j_call: TRBJ1-1; clone_size: -
cdr3_nt: TGTGCCAGCAGCTTAGGGGTAGGGGCAGGAAACACCATATATTTT; cdr3_aa: CASSLGVGAGNTIYF; d_call: -; v_call: TRBV7-8; cdr3_length: 15; j_call: TRBJ1-3; clone_size: -
cdr3_nt: TGTGCCAGCATCTCGCTAATCGGGGGGGCTGAAGCTTTCTTT; cdr3_aa: CASISLIGGAEAFF; d_call: -; v_call: TRBV11-2; cdr3_length: 14; j_call: TRBJ1-1; clone_size: -
cdr3_nt: TGTGCCATCAGTGAACGGGGTCTCGGGAATGAAAAACTGTTTTTT; cdr3_aa: CAISERGLGNEKLFF; d_call: -; v_call: TRBV10-3; cdr3_length: 15; j_call: TRBJ1-4; clone_size: -
cdr3_nt: TGTGCCAGCAGCATTAGTAGGGGGCCCGTCTACGAGCAGTACTTC; cdr3_aa: CASSISRGPVYEQYF; d_call: TRBD1; v_call: TRBV11-2; cdr3_length: 15; j_call: TRBJ2-7; clone_size: -
cdr3_nt: TGCGCCAGCAGCTTGGACGGGGGGCGGGGAGGACAGCCCCAGCATTTT; cdr3_aa: CASSLDGGRGGQPQHF; d_call: -; v_call: TRBV5-1; cdr3_length: 16; j_call: TRBJ1-5; clone_size: -
cdr3_nt: TGCGCCAGCAGCCCAAGAACGGGAGATACGCAGTATTTT; cdr3_aa: CASSPRTGDTQYF; d_call: -; v_call: TRBV4-3; cdr3_length: 13; j_call: TRBJ2-3; clone_size: -
cdr3_nt: TGCAGTGCAACCGACGGGCAGCCCCAGCATTTT; cdr3_aa: CSATDGQPQHF; d_call: -; v_call: TRBV20-1; cdr3_length: 11; j_call: TRBJ1-5; clone_size: once
cdr3_nt: TGTGCCAGCAGCCTTGAGGACTACGCAGATACGCAGTATTTT; cdr3_aa: CASSLEDYADTQYF; d_call: -; v_call: TRBV27; cdr3_length: 14; j_call: TRBJ2-3; clone_size: -
cdr3_nt: TGTGCCACCGCCGAGACACCGAACACCGGGGAGCTGTTTTTT; cdr3_aa: CATAETPNTGELFF; d_call: -; v_call: TRBV15; cdr3_length: 14; j_call: TRBJ2-2; clone_size: -
cdr3_nt: TGTGCCAGCAGCTTAAGAGGCTCGAGTAACGCCGGGGAGCTGTTTTTT; cdr3_aa: CASSLRGSSNAGELFF; d_call: -; v_call: TRBV7-2; cdr3_length: 16; j_call: TRBJ2-2; clone_size: -
cdr3_nt: TGCGCCACCTCACGGACAGACTACAATGAGCAGTTCTTC; cdr3_aa: CATSRTDYNEQFF; d_call: -; v_call: TRBV5-1; cdr3_length: 13; j_call: TRBJ2-1; clone_size: -
cdr3_nt: TGCGCCAGCAGCCAGAAGGGACAGGGGAGTGAAAAACTGTTTTTT; cdr3_aa: CASSQKGQGSEKLFF; d_call: TRBD1; v_call: TRBV4-1; cdr3_length: 15; j_call: TRBJ1-4; clone_size: few
cdr3_nt: TGTGCCAGCAGCTTAGTATCTGACACCGGGGAGCTGTTTTTT; cdr3_aa: CASSLVSDTGELFF; d_call: -; v_call: TRBV11-1; cdr3_length: 14; j_call: TRBJ2-2; clone_size: -
cdr3_nt: TGTGCCAGCAGTTCGGGAAAAACTACTCTCCCAGTCGATGGCTACACCTTC; cdr3_aa: CASSSGKTTLPVDGYTF; d_call: -; v_call: TRBV28; cdr3_length: 17; j_call: TRBJ1-2; clone_size: -
cdr3_nt: TGTGCCATCAGGGACAGCATGAACACTGAAGCTTTCTTT; cdr3_aa: CAIRDSMNTEAFF; d_call: -; v_call: TRBV10-3; cdr3_length: 13; j_call: TRBJ1-1; clone_size: -
cdr3_nt: TGTGCCAGCAGCTCTCCGTCCAACGAGGGAGCTTTCTTT; cdr3_aa: CASSSPSNEGAFF; d_call: -; v_call: TRBV7-9; cdr3_length: 13; j_call: TRBJ1-1; clone_size: few
cdr3_nt: TGTGCCAGCAGCAAAAAGGGAGGGAGGACTAGCGGGAGCCCCGGTTACAATGAGCAGTTCTTC; cdr3_aa: CASSKKGGRTSGSPGYNEQFF; d_call: -; v_call: TRBV21-1; cdr3_length: 21; j_call: TRBJ2-1; clone_size: -
cdr3_nt: TGCAGCGTTGCGGCAAGAGGGGAGACCCAGTACTTC; cdr3_aa: CSVAARGETQYF; d_call: -; v_call: TRBV29-1; cdr3_length: 12; j_call: TRBJ2-5; clone_size: -
cdr3_nt: TGCAGTGCCCCCGTATCCTACGAGCAGTACTTC; cdr3_aa: CSAPVSYEQYF; d_call: -; v_call: TRBV20-1; cdr3_length: 11; j_call: TRBJ2-7; clone_size: -
cdr3_nt: TGTGCCAGCGGCTCGACCTATGGGACAGCAGCTAACTATGGCTACACCTTC; cdr3_aa: CASGSTYGTAANYGYTF; d_call: TRBD1; v_call: TRBV27; cdr3_length: 17; j_call: TRBJ1-2; clone_size: -
cdr3_nt: TGTGCCAGCAGTGAACCCGGTGGGGGGAGGGCCAACGAGCAGTACTTC; cdr3_aa: CASSEPGGGRANEQYF; d_call: TRBD2; v_call: TRBV2; cdr3_length: 16; j_call: TRBJ2-7; clone_size: -
cdr3_nt: TGTGCCAGCAGACCACAGGGCCGCACCGGGGAGCTGTTTTTT; cdr3_aa: CASRPQGRTGELFF; d_call: -; v_call: TRBV28; cdr3_length: 14; j_call: TRBJ2-2; clone_size: -
cdr3_nt: TGTGCCAGCAGCTTTCCCGGAGGGAGGGCATACGAGCAGTACTTC; cdr3_aa: CASSFPGGRAYEQYF; d_call: TRBD2; v_call: TRBV5-8; cdr3_length: 15; j_call: TRBJ2-7; clone_size: -
cdr3_nt: TGTGCCAGCAGCTCCGGACCGGGATCCGATGAGCAGTTCTTC; cdr3_aa: CASSSGPGSDEQFF; d_call: -; v_call: TRBV13; cdr3_length: 14; j_call: TRBJ2-1; clone_size: -
cdr3_nt: TGCGCCAGCAGCCAAGTCCATGGTAACGAGCAGTACTTC; cdr3_aa: CASSQVHGNEQYF; d_call: -; v_call: TRBV4-3; cdr3_length: 13; j_call: TRBJ2-7; clone_size: -
cdr3_nt: TGTGCCAGCAGCTTATCCAGACAAGAGACCCAGTACTTC; cdr3_aa: CASSLSRQETQYF; d_call: -; v_call: TRBV7-3; cdr3_length: 13; j_call: TRBJ2-5; clone_size: -
cdr3_nt: TGTGCCAACAGTTCCCTCTACGAGCAGTACTTC; cdr3_aa: CANSSLYEQYF; d_call: -; v_call: TRBV7-2; cdr3_length: 11; j_call: TRBJ2-7; clone_size: -
cdr3_nt: TGTGCCAGCAGCTTTGAAGGGACAGGGGGCGGGAACACTGAAGCTTTCTTT; cdr3_aa: CASSFEGTGGGNTEAFF; d_call: TRBD1; v_call: TRBV5-4; cdr3_length: 17; j_call: TRBJ1-1; clone_size: -
cdr3_nt: TGCGCCAGCAGCCAAGGACAGGGGGCCGGGAATCAGCCCCAGCATTTT; cdr3_aa: CASSQGQGAGNQPQHF; d_call: TRBD1; v_call: TRBV4-1; cdr3_length: 16; j_call: TRBJ1-5; clone_size: -
cdr3_nt: TGTGCCACCAGCAGAGCACTAGCCTACGAGCAGTACTTC; cdr3_aa: CATSRALAYEQYF; d_call: -; v_call: TRBV15; cdr3_length: 13; j_call: TRBJ2-7; clone_size: -
cdr3_nt: TGTGCCAGCAGCCCGGGACAGAGGAACACTGAAGCTTTCTTT; cdr3_aa: CASSPGQRNTEAFF; d_call: TRBD1; v_call: TRBV5-4; cdr3_length: 14; j_call: TRBJ1-1; clone_size: -
cdr3_nt: TGTGCCAGCTTCCGGGACAGGAGCTACAATGAGCAGTTCTTC; cdr3_aa: CASFRDRSYNEQFF; d_call: TRBD1; v_call: TRBV6-1; cdr3_length: 14; j_call: TRBJ2-1; clone_size: -
cdr3_nt: TGCGCCAGCAGCTTGGGGTTGGGGGCGGACTATGGCTACACCTTC; cdr3_aa: CASSLGLGADYGYTF; d_call: -; v_call: TRBV5-1; cdr3_length: 15; j_call: TRBJ1-2; clone_size: -
cdr3_nt: TGTGCCAGCAGCTTTTCTAACACTGAAGCTTTCTTT; cdr3_aa: CASSFSNTEAFF; d_call: -; v_call: TRBV5-4; cdr3_length: 12; j_call: TRBJ1-1; clone_size: -
cdr3_nt: TGTGCCAGCAGTTCCCTACTAGCGGGATTGTACAATGAGCAGTTCTTC; cdr3_aa: CASSSLLAGLYNEQFF; d_call: TRBD2; v_call: TRBV28; cdr3_length: 16; j_call: TRBJ2-1; clone_size: -
cdr3_nt: TGTGCCAGCAGGGAGGGACAGGTCCCGGGGGAAAAACTGTTTTTT; cdr3_aa: CASREGQVPGEKLFF; d_call: TRBD1; v_call: TRBV2; cdr3_length: 15; j_call: TRBJ1-4; clone_size: -
cdr3_nt: TGTGCCAGCAGTCGTTGGACTAGCGGAGACTACGAGCAGTACTTC; cdr3_aa: CASSRWTSGDYEQYF; d_call: TRBD2; v_call: TRBV7-2; cdr3_length: 15; j_call: TRBJ2-7; clone_size: -
cdr3_nt: TGTGCCTGGAGTGTATACGTCAGGGCTTCTAATGAAAAACTGTTTTTT; cdr3_aa: CAWSVYVRASNEKLFF; d_call: -; v_call: TRBV30; cdr3_length: 16; j_call: TRBJ1-4; clone_size: few
cdr3_nt: TGTGCTAGCAGCCGGGAACTGAGCGGGAGCTCCTACAATGAGCAGTTCTTC; cdr3_aa: CASSRELSGSSYNEQFF; d_call: TRBD2; v_call: TRBV7-7; cdr3_length: 17; j_call: TRBJ2-1; clone_size: -
cdr3_nt: TGTGCCAGCAGAAATGCCGGGACTAGCGAGAGGGGAACAGATACGCAGTATTTT; cdr3_aa: CASRNAGTSERGTDTQYF; d_call: TRBD2; v_call: TRBV7-2; cdr3_length: 18; j_call: TRBJ2-3; clone_size: -
cdr3_nt: TGTGCCAGCAGCTTGGAGCCGGACAGCTACGAGCAGTACTTC; cdr3_aa: CASSLEPDSYEQYF; d_call: -; v_call: TRBV7-9; cdr3_length: 14; j_call: TRBJ2-7; clone_size: -
cdr3_nt: TGTGCCAGCCTACCAGCGGGGGAGGGAGATACGCAGTATTTT; cdr3_aa: CASLPAGEGDTQYF; d_call: TRBD2; v_call: TRBV27; cdr3_length: 14; j_call: TRBJ2-3; clone_size: -
cdr3_nt: TGCGCCAGCAGCTTACCGGGGTCCCTGGATACGCAGTATTTT; cdr3_aa: CASSLPGSLDTQYF; d_call: -; v_call: TRBV5-1; cdr3_length: 14; j_call: TRBJ2-3; clone_size: -
cdr3_nt: TGTGCCATCAGTGTTGGGTCTAGCGGGAGATCCAGCTCCTACAATGAGCAGTTCTTC; cdr3_aa: CAISVGSSGRSSSYNEQFF; d_call: TRBD2; v_call: TRBV10-3; cdr3_length: 19; j_call: TRBJ2-1; clone_size: -
cdr3_nt: TGTGCCAGCAGTTCCCAGGGTGACGGCTACACCTTC; cdr3_aa: CASSSQGDGYTF; d_call: -; v_call: TRBV28; cdr3_length: 12; j_call: TRBJ1-2; clone_size: -
cdr3_nt: TGTGCTAGCAGCTTAGGTGGGCCGGGAAACACCATATATTTT; cdr3_aa: CASSLGGPGNTIYF; d_call: -; v_call: TRBV7-7; cdr3_length: 14; j_call: TRBJ1-3; clone_size: -
cdr3_nt: TGTGCCAGCAGCTTAGACAGGACAGCGAACACCGGGGAGCTGTTTTTT; cdr3_aa: CASSLDRTANTGELFF; d_call: -; v_call: TRBV7-9; cdr3_length: 16; j_call: TRBJ2-2; clone_size: -
cdr3_nt: TGTGCCAGCAGCTTAAGCGGGACAGGGAATCAGCCCCAGCATTTT; cdr3_aa: CASSLSGTGNQPQHF; d_call: TRBD1; v_call: TRBV7-9; cdr3_length: 15; j_call: TRBJ1-5; clone_size: -
cdr3_nt: TGTGCCATCAGTGAGCAGTCAGATACGCAGTATTTT; cdr3_aa: CAISEQSDTQYF; d_call: -; v_call: TRBV10-3; cdr3_length: 12; j_call: TRBJ2-3; clone_size: few
cdr3_nt: TGTGCCAGCAGTTTATCTATTACGTTCAGGGTGGGAACTGAAGCTTTCTTT; cdr3_aa: CASSLSITFRVGTEAFF; d_call: -; v_call: TRBV28; cdr3_length: 17; j_call: TRBJ1-1; clone_size: few
cdr3_nt: TGTGCCAGCAGCTTGATGGGGGGCACTGAAGCTTTCTTT; cdr3_aa: CASSLMGGTEAFF; d_call: -; v_call: TRBV5-6; cdr3_length: 13; j_call: TRBJ1-1; clone_size: -
cdr3_nt: TGTGCCACCAGCACCATGACAGGGGGCACAGATACGCAGTATTTT; cdr3_aa: CATSTMTGGTDTQYF; d_call: TRBD1; v_call: TRBV15; cdr3_length: 15; j_call: TRBJ2-3; clone_size: -
cdr3_nt: TGTGCCAGCAGTACAGGATACTATGGCTACACCTTC; cdr3_aa: CASSTGYYGYTF; d_call: -; v_call: TRBV28; cdr3_length: 12; j_call: TRBJ1-2; clone_size: -
cdr3_nt: TGTGCCAGCAGTGAAGCGGGAGGGCTGGAGACCCAGTACTTC; cdr3_aa: CASSEAGGLETQYF; d_call: TRBD2; v_call: TRBV7-3; cdr3_length: 14; j_call: TRBJ2-5; clone_size: -
cdr3_nt: TGTGCCAGCACCGACAGGATCCAAGAGACCCAGTACTTC; cdr3_aa: CASTDRIQETQYF; d_call: -; v_call: TRBV27; cdr3_length: 13; j_call: TRBJ2-5; clone_size: -
cdr3_nt: TGTGCCAGCAGCCGAGAGGGCCCGAACACTGAAGCTTTCTTT; cdr3_aa: CASSREGPNTEAFF; d_call: -; v_call: TRBV5-4; cdr3_length: 14; j_call: TRBJ1-1; clone_size: -